This TCR beta chain was captured in a study of shared clonotypes between healthy human individuals. Germline assignment: CDR1 SGDLS and CDR2 YYNGEE. Unmatched junction bases numbered 11, after V lost 4 bases and J lost 2 bases. CDR3 length equals 17 residues. Generated by immunoSEQ multiplex PCR, the TCRdb table keeps only in-frame clones and is missing some. Here the sample spans more than 2 million clones, about 94% being singletons. With respect to this clone: Its antigen is unknown.

Naive CD8 populations comprised CD45RO-negative cells positively selected for CCR7, excluding terminally differentiated effector memory CD45RA+ cells. Study observations and caveats: Non-shared clonotypes had lower generation probabilities than clonotypes shared by all four sorted-subset donors.

The clonotype originates from a man aged 18 to 29 in good health. This chain links TRBV9 with TRBJ2-3, with 9 bases fitting TRBD2. Input material: naive CD8+ T cells sorted from blood. The CDR3 bases are TGTGCCAGCAGCCTAGAAAGTGGCGGGGGGGCCACAGATACGCAGTATTTT. Translating it yields CASSLESGGGATDTQYF.